The 2 T cell receptor beta chains below all came from one sample that was sequenced in a study of T-cell memory formation after mild COVID-19. TCRdb itself ran the 5' RACE reads through MiXCR, one entry per CDR3 protein. The table records some 490,000 distinct CDR3 sequences, 15% to 20% of them present only once. Material: PBMCs or a T cell subset sorted from them (not recorded which). Receptor source: an adult woman who had mild COVID-19 (a few samples of this study predate the infection). Cell type and time point are not known.

This clonotype was counted between two and nine times. The V gene is TRBV5-5, the J gene TRBJ2-7; weak D call: TRBD1 (6 bases). This CDR3 region has 16 residues. Germline CDR1 and CDR2: SGHKS and YYEKEE (reference sequence). The V end was cut by 2 bases, the J end by 0 bases, with 15 bases between. The CDR3 spells CASSFRAGESSYEQYF. In nucleotides, the CDR3 is TGTGCCAGCAGCTTTCGGGCAGGGGAGAGCTCCTACGAGCAGTACTTC.

This clonotype has just a few counts. The chain combines TRBV5-1 with TRBJ1-4, with 12 nucleotides matching TRBD1. The CDR3 is made up of 16 amino acids. Per the germline V gene, CDR1 is SGHRS and CDR2 is YFSETQ. J lost 6 bases, V lost 1 base, and 4 bases had no gene match. CDR3 amino acids: CASSLLGQGADEKLFF. DNA for the CDR3: TGCGCCAGCAGCTTGCTGGGACAGGGGGCCGATGAAAAACTGTTTTTT.